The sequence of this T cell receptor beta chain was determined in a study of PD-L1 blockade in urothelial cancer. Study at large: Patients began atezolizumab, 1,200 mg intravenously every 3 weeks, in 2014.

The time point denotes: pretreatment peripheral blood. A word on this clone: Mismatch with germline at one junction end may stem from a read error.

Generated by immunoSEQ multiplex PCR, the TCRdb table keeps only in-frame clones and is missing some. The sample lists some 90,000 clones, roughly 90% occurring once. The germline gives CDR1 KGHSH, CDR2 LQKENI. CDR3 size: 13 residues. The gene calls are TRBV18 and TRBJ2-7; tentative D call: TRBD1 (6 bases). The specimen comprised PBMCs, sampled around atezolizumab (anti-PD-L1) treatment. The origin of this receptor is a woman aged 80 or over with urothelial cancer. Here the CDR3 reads CASSPSDSREQYF. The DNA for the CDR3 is TGTGCCAGTTCACCATCGGACAGCCGCGAGCAGTACTTC.